The present entry profiles one T cell receptor (beta chain) with its context. Its antigen is as yet unknown. Use of 60 Vbeta and 13 Jbeta primers characterized the PCR. This table comes from immunoSEQ multiplex PCR, and its TCRdb copy is limited to in-frame clones, with some not included. Of about 150,000 clones detected, about 79% appear once; the ten largest clones hold about 0.66%. The data were obtained in a study of cytomegalovirus exposure and HLA in healthy donors. Study-wide results and limits: CMV serostatus alone was available as immune exposure information.

CDR3 size: 18 residues. CDR1 SGDLS and CDR2 YYNGEE come from the germline V gene. V was clipped by 3 bases and J by 3 bases; unmatched bases: 16. Input material: PBMCs. The source is a male donor in good health and CMV-seronegative. The chain links TRBV9 to TRBJ1-1, with TRBD1 identical over 8 bases. CDR3 protein: CASSDNPRGRMQDTEAFF. CDR3 sequence (DNA): TGTGCCAGCAGCGACAACCCCAGGGGGCGCATGCAGGACACTGAAGCTTTCTTT.